This TCR beta chain comes out of a study of blood T cell repertoires in COVID-19. There are 15 residues in the CDR3. J lost 10 bases, V lost 0 bases, and 5 bases had no gene match. Germline CDR1 is WNHNN and CDR2 is SYGVQD (reference sequence). Profiled with immunoSEQ multiplex PCR; TCRdb holds only in-frame clones, not every one. Seen here are roughly 150,000 clones, about 79% observed once, and the top ten hold 9% to 10%. The V call is TRBV10-1, the J call TRBJ2-1; the match to TRBD2 covers 11 bases. Sequenced sample: peripheral blood. The clonotype comes from a woman aged 50 to 60 with acute or convalescent COVID-19. CDR3 DNA sequence: TGCGCCAGCAGTGAGTCTAGGACTAGCGGGTGGGAGCAGTTCTTC. The encoded protein is CASSESRTSGWEQFF.